Below, 3 T cell receptor beta chains from the same sample are listed, as sequenced in a study of T cells in Graves' hyperthyroidism and ophthalmopathy. Amplification of TCR beta CDR3 regions used RNA as the template. HTBI primers drove first-round RT-PCR of the TCR CDR3. MiXCR, applied by TCRdb to the multiplex PCR reads, yields one record per CDR3 protein. This table has roughly 660,000 distinct CDR3 sequences, around 16% appearing once. Sequenced sample: blood. The receptors originated from a man aged 45-60 years with Graves' hyperthyroidism.

Ten or more counts support this clonotype. The chain couples TRBV12-3 or TRBV12-4 to TRBJ2-1; no firm D call. V lost 5 bases to trimming and J lost 2 bases, with 19 bases between them. The CDR3 consists of 17 residues. CDR3 in amino acids: CASSPTRPVSAYNEQFF. The CDR3 nucleotides are TGTGCCAGCAGTCCAACACGACCGGTATCCGCCTACAATGAGCAGTTCTTC.

This clonotype was counted ten times or more. V usage is TRBV2 and J usage is TRBJ2-1, with 12 bases that match TRBD2. Germline values: CDR1 SNHLY, CDR2 FYNNEI. This CDR3 has 14 amino acids. V shed 5 bases and J 14 bases; nucleotides not matched to a gene: 10. CDR3 loop: CASSFLAGGPGKFF. CDR3 DNA sequence: TGTGCCAGCAGTTTTCTAGCGGGAGGGCCCGGGAAGTTCTTC.

V and J are TRBV5-6 and TRBJ2-7; TRBD1 matches 7 bases. The length of the CDR3 is 13 residues. V shed 4 bases and J 5 bases; nucleotides not matched to a gene: 6. Germline V gene data show CDR1 as SGHDT and CDR2 as YYEEEE. As DNA, the CDR3 is TGTGCCAGCAGCATGTACAGGGGTCACGAGCAGTACTTC. It is translated as CASSMYRGHEQYF.